This T cell receptor beta chain stems from a study of identical twins (dated by TCRdb to about 2016). Looking at the study overall: TCR alpha and beta repertoires from monozygotic twins, unrelated adults of various ages and cord blood were deep-sequenced to test whether fetal clonotypes persist. Replicate twin experiments were performed at different times using different library preparation protocols to rule out contamination. The investigation overall reported the following: Compared with coincidental sharing between unrelated individuals, out-of-frame TCR alpha sequences shared between twins showed an excess of sequences with low generation probability. Recombination models systematically underestimated out-of-frame TCR alpha sharing in monozygotic twins but agreed with sharing between unrelated individuals. Abundant cord blood beta clonotypes carried fewer insertions; young adult naive repertoires showed a weaker similar trend, while memory repertoires showed none. Zero-insertion analyses could be partly confounded by invariant T cells such as MAIT and iNKT, although diverse VJ usage argued against such confounding for most clonotypes. Because the same donors could not be followed over many years, the conclusions depended on cross-sectional statistical analysis. A weaker excess of twin sharing was found in beta out-of-frame sequences because the signal-to-noise ratio was lowered by fewer shared sequences.

Library preparation employed 5' RACE. TCRdb records Illumina HiSeq 2000 as the sequencer. Template switching introduced a universal primer binding site; the final cDNA contained a unique molecular identifier, enabling accurate counting of TCR cDNA molecules. Specific primers in the conserved constant-segment region were used to synthesize first-strand cDNA for the TCR alpha and beta chains. Each cDNA library was double barcoded, with a SMART-Mk sample barcode plus Illumina barcodes, to control for contamination. TruSeq adapter sequences along with Illumina sample barcodes were introduced in two successive PCR steps. TCR alpha and beta cDNA libraries were sequenced on the Illumina HiSeq platform with custom primers. As for the original processing: MiGEC processed the raw reads to extract unique molecular identifiers, while MiXCR was used to determine the CDR3 positions. For each individual, recombination models were inferred using an EM algorithm with the repgenHMM and IGoR tools. Shared clonotype analysis was performed with the tcR package in R, normalizing sharing by the product of cloneset sizes. Out-of-frame nonproductive sequences were analyzed to study raw recombination free of thymic and clonal selection effects. The public reads were run again by TCRdb, first through fastp at Q25 and then through MiXCR, and only productive beta chains were kept. When rows share a CDR3 protein, they turn into one entry using the most common DNA and genes. The V and J calls follow TCRdb's processing rather than the paper's. Across this sample there are 1.5 million or so distinct CDR3 sequences, with around a third seen only once. Clones ranked in the top ten supply around 0.3% of the sample.

Only healthy Caucasian donors were included. Note on this clonotype: The antigen it binds to is not known. Base quality data are lacking; no much larger clone is found one base away.

Sequencing was performed on cord blood. The clonotype originates from a newborn girl in good health.

The CDR3 protein is CASSEGHSVRRKQYF. The DNA reads TGTGCCAGCAGTGAAGGTCATAGCGTCAGAAGAAAGCAGTATTTT. Recombination joined TRBV6-1 with TRBJ2-3; TRBD2 could be the D gene, as 5 bases match. V sheds 1 base and J sheds 11 bases, leaving 19 bases between their ends. There are 15 amino acids in the CDR3, from cysteine to phenylalanine inclusive. Only CDR3 DNA is held: 45 bases, read in frame from base 1. The germline V gene supplies CDR1 MNHNS and CDR2 SASEGT.